This T cell receptor (beta chain) was retrieved from a study of identical twins. Notes on this clonotype: The antigen is undetermined.

Overall study findings and caveats: Models underpredicted monozygotic twin sharing of out-of-frame TCR alpha. Beta clonotypes that were abundant in cord blood contained fewer insertions, a pattern absent from memory repertoires.

The V gene's germline CDR1 is DFQATT and CDR2 SNEGSKA (reference sequence). J was trimmed by 0 bases and V by 5 bases; bases with no gene match: 8. CDR3 length: 17 residues. The authors used template switching to add a universal primer site and gave cDNA unique molecular identifiers. Via MiXCR, TCRdb re-called the 5' RACE reads, giving one row per CDR3 protein. The data contain about 530,000 distinct CDR3 sequences, about 22% of them singletons. Healthy Caucasians alone served as donors. The sample also formed part of further work on yellow fever vaccine responses in identical twins.

The origin of this receptor is a woman under 30 in good health. The sample taken for sequencing was CD4+ T cells sorted from blood. The chain recombines TRBV20-1 with TRBJ1-6, with TRBD1 matching over 9 bases. This chain's CDR3 is CSASTTGGPSYNSPLHF. CDR3 DNA: TGCAGTGCTTCCACCACAGGGGGCCCCTCCTATAATTCACCCCTCCACTTT.